This T cell receptor (beta chain) originates from a study of blood T cells in healthy people across ages. Findings of the study overall: Long-lived donors exceeded aged donors in naive CD4+ cells and diversity. Reliance upon unsorted PBMCs precluded definitive naive versus antigen-experienced comparison.

This clonotype appeared once. Its antigen is undetermined. The CDR3 extends over 14 amino acids. Germline-derived CDR1 and CDR2 are DFQATT and SNEGSKA (reference sequence). V shed 6 bases and J 0 bases; nucleotides not matched to a gene: 7. With a J-beta primer mix and a sample-barcoded 5' primer, a second PCR ran about 7 to 12 cycles. TCRdb reprocessed the 5' RACE reads with MiXCR, giving one entry per CDR3 protein. The sample has hundreds of thousands of distinct CDR3 sequences, more than 40% seen once. The rearrangement joins TRBV20-1 to TRBJ2-7, with TRBD2 matching over 8 bases. The source of this sequence is a woman aged 60-75 years in good health. The sample taken for sequencing was blood. DNA for the CDR3: TGCAGTGCGCCTAAGCGGGAGAGCTCCTACGAGCAGTACTTC. This gives the protein CSAPKRESSYEQYF.